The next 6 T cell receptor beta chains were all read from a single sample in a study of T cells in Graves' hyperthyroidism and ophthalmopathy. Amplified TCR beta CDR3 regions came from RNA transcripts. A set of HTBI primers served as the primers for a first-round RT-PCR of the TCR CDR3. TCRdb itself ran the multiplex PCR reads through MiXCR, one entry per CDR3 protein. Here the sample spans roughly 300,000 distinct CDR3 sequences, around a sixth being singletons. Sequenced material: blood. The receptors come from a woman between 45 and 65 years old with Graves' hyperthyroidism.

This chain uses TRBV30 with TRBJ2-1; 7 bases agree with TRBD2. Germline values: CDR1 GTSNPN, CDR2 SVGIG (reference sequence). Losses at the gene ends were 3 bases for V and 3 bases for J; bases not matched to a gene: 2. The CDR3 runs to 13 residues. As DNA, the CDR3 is TGTGCCTGGAGGCTAGCGGTCTACAATGAGCAGTTCTTC. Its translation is CAWRLAVYNEQFF.

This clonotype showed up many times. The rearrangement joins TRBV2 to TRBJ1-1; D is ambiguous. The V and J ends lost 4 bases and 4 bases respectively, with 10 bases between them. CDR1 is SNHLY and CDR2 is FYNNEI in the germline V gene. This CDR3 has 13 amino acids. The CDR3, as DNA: TGTGCCAGCAGTGGGCAGCGGAGCACTGAAGCTTTCTTT. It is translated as CASSGQRSTEAFF.

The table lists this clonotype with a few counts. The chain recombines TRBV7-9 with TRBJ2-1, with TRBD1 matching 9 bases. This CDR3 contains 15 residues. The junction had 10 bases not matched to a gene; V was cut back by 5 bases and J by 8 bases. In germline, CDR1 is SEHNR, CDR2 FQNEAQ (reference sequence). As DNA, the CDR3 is TGTGCCAGCAGCCGTCCCGGGACAGGGTTCGATGAGCAGTTCTTC. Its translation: CASSRPGTGFDEQFF.

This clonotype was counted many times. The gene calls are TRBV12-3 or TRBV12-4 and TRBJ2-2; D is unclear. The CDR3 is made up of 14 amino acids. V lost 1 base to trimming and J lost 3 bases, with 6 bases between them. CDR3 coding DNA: TGTGCCAGCAGTTTAGTGGCGGACACCGGGGAGCTGTTTTTT. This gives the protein CASSLVADTGELFF.

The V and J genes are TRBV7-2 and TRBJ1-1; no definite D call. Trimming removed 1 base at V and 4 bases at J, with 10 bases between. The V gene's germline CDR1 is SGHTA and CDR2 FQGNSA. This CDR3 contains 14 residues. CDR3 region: CASSLEFPTTEAFF. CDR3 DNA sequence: TGTGCCAGCAGCTTAGAGTTTCCTACCACTGAAGCTTTCTTT.

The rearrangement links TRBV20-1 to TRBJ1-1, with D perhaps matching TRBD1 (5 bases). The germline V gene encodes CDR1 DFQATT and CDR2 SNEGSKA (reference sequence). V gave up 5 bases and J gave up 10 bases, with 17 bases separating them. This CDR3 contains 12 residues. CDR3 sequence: CSAPAGREGAFF. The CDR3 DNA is TGCAGTGCTCCCGCGGGCAGGGAGGGAGCTTTCTTT.